This entry is about one TCR beta chain. Its target antigen remains unknown. Within one base of it there is no much larger clone, and no base qualities were kept. The treatment or condition label, as the study defines it: oral pan-JAK inhibitor, 5-10 mg twice daily. Lesional scalp punch biopsies and peripheral blood were obtained from alopecia areata patients. PBMCs were separated by density centrifugation and stained for CD3, CD4 and CD8, after which CD4+ and CD8+ T cells were sorted on a FACSAria. The CDR3 runs 16 amino acids, cysteine and phenylalanine included. Kept here is only the CDR3 DNA, which spans 48 bases and is read in frame from base 1. Trimming accounts for 4 bases at V and 0 bases at J, while the number of junction bases matched to no gene is 8. CDR1 SGHRS and CDR2 YFSETQ were looked up in the germline V gene. This entry is derived from a study of CD8+ T cells in alopecia areata (dated by TCRdb to the late 2010s). About the full investigation: Treated patients were enrolled in an open-label pilot trial of oral tofacitinib at 5 to 10 mg twice daily for moderate-to-severe alopecia areata. The RNA source kit depended on sample type: the PAXgene miRNA kit for fixed scalp, the miRNeasy kit for PBMCs, and the RNeasy kit for mouse skin. Patients on tofacitinib were biopsied at baseline and after 4 and 24 weeks of treatment, and several of the patients also had a later scalp biopsy. In treated patients, disease severity was measured using the SALT score, which gives the percentage of scalp surface area affected. Patients stayed on tofacitinib for 6 to 18 months and then had 6 months of follow-up off drug so that delayed response and recurrence could be assessed. Scalp clonality was compared among normal scalp (n=4), patchy alopecia areata scalp (n=8), and alopecia totalis/universalis scalp (n=8). immunoSEQ multiplex PCR using 35 Vbeta forward primers and 13 Jbeta reverse primers was used to amplify TCRbeta CDR3 regions. The study used high-throughput TCRbeta sequencing to examine T cell clonal expansion in alopecia areata, in both the C3H/HeJ mouse model and human patients. Human TCRbeta sequencing covered scalp tissue and sorted CD4+ and CD8+ peripheral blood T cells from patchy and totalis/universalis alopecia areata patients and healthy controls.

Library method: the immunoSEQ multiplex PCR assay. To provide template for TCR sequencing, every sample had RNA extracted and reverse transcribed into cDNA. SuperScript III was used to make first-strand cDNA, primed with a 2:1 mix of oligo-dT and random hexamers. A synthetic immune receptor repertoire was used to assess amplification bias, and residual bias was removed computationally. Concerning the study's data processing: After raw reads were preprocessed to remove errors, the CDR3 was defined following IMGT conventions as running from the conserved cysteine to phenylalanine. Clonality was computed as 1 minus the Shannon entropy, with the entropy normalized by log2 of the number of productive unique TCRs. Whether each scalp clone was CD4 or CD8 was inferred by checking scalp TCRbeta sequences against the CD4 and CD8 repertoires from sorted blood. The clones in this table, taken by TCRdb from immuneACCESS, are in-frame only. Not every clone is retained; where verified, under half of the shortfall comes from an unresolved V gene, and the cause of the rest is unknown. V and J calls and clone size are copied from that table; D and trimming were computed from the DNA. The table for this sample lists roughly 200,000 clones; more than 30% of them were counted only once. The ten top clones hold just under 0.5% of the sample.

Study-wide conclusions, independent of this receptor: Lesional scalp, especially in alopecia totalis/universalis, showed higher clonality and more expanded CD8+ clones than normal scalp, suggesting antigenic drive. With tofacitinib, both scalp clonality and the number of expanded CD8+ clones among the top 100 scalp clones went down significantly. Unlike mouse skin, which is dominated by gammadelta T cells, normal human skin has resident alphabeta T cells that are also sequenced, and this complicates analysis of the scalp TCR repertoire. Shared TCR sequences between patients were less evident than in mice, which may be partly attributable to HLA diversity in the patient population. During tofacitinib treatment, many expanded lesional clones remained in scalp and blood, and this persistence may partly explain relapse after treatment is stopped. Because the treated cohort was small and included a single nonresponder, larger studies are needed to assess links between baseline CD8+ expansion and response.

Here the sequenced sample was CD4+ T cells sorted from blood, taken between weeks 30 and 35, from a patient treated with tofacitinib. This receptor was taken from a human donor with alopecia areata. The chain couples TRBV5-1 to TRBJ2-3, and 7 bases in between align with TRBD2. The nucleotides are TGCGCCAGCAGCCTCATCGGGGAGGGTAGCACAGATACGCAGTATTTT. Its amino acids are CASSLIGEGSTDTQYF.